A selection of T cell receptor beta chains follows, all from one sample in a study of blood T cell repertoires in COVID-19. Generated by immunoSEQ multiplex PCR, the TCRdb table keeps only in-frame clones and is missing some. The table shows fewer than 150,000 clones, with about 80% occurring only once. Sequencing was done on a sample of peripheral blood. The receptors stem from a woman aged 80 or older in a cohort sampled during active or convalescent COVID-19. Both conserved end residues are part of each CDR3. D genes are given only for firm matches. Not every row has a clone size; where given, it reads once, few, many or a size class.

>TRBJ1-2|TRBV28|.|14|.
CASSSQGLNYGYTF
TGTGCCAGCAGTTCCCAGGGGCTTAACTATGGCTACACCTTC
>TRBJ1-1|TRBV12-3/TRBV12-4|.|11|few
CASAVNTEAFF
TGTGCCAGTGCAGTGAACACTGAAGCTTTCTTT
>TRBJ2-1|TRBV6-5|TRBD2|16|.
CASSYAAGGAYNEQFF
TGTGCCAGCAGTTACGCGGCCGGGGGGGCATACAATGAGCAGTTCTTC
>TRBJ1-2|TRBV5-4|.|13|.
CASASGGGYGYTF
TGTGCCAGCGCCTCCGGGGGAGGCTATGGCTACACCTTC
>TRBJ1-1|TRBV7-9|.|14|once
CASSLDEGRTEAFF
TGTGCCAGCAGCTTAGATGAGGGGAGGACTGAAGCTTTCTTT
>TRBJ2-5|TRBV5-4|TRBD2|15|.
CASSGGTSGVKTQYF
TGTGCCAGCAGCGGCGGGACTAGCGGGGTCAAGACCCAGTACTTC
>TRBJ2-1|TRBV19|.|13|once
CASTWLVFDEQFF
TGTGCCAGCACGTGGCTAGTTTTCGATGAGCAGTTCTTC
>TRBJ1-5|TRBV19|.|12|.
CASRASGQPQHF
TGTGCCAGTAGGGCATCGGGTCAGCCCCAGCATTTT
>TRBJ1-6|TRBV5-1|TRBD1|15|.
CASSLAGQGGSPLHF
TGCGCCAGCAGCTTGGCTGGACAGGGTGGTTCACCCCTCCACTTT
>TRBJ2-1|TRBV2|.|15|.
CASRSGAGTYNEQFF
TGTGCCAGCAGATCAGGAGCGGGGACATACAATGAGCAGTTCTTC
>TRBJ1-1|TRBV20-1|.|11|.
CSARQNTEAFF
TGCAGTGCTAGACAGAACACTGAAGCTTTCTTT
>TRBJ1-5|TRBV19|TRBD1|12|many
CATGQGLGPQHF
TGTGCCACCGGACAGGGTTTGGGGCCCCAGCATTTT
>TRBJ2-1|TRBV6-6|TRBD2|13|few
CASSGLGLNEQFF
TGTGCCAGCAGTGGACTAGGTCTCAATGAGCAGTTCTTC
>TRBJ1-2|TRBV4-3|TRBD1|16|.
CASSEYRGSSSYGYTF
TGCGCCAGCAGCGAATACAGGGGTTCCTCCTCATATGGCTACACCTTC
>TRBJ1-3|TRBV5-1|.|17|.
CASSLASGKMAGNTIYF
TGCGCCAGCAGCTTGGCCTCAGGGAAGATGGCCGGAAACACCATATATTTT
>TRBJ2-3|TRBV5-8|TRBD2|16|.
CASSLGTSGGADTQYF
TGTGCCAGCAGCTTAGGGACTAGCGGGGGGGCGGATACGCAGTATTTT
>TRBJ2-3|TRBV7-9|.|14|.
CASSSRQYTDTQYF
TGTGCCAGCAGCTCAAGACAGTACACAGATACGCAGTATTTT
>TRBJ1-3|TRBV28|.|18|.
CASSRSRTVGTSGNTIYF
TGTGCCAGCAGCCGTTCGAGGACAGTTGGAACCTCTGGAAACACCATATATTTT
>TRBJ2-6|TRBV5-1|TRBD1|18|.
CASSSRDRSDSGANVLTF
TGCGCCAGCAGCTCGAGGGACAGGTCCGACTCTGGGGCCAACGTCCTGACTTTC
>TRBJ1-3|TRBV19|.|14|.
CASKDYASGNTIYF
TGTGCCAGTAAGGACTACGCCTCTGGAAACACCATATATTTT
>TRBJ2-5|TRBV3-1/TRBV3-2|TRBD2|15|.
CASSQGRGGQETQYF
TGTGCCAGCAGCCAAGGTCGCGGGGGGCAAGAGACCCAGTACTTC
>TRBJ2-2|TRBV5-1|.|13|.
CASSFNPTGELFF
TGCGCCAGCAGCTTTAATCCCACCGGGGAGCTGTTTTTT
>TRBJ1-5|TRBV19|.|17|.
CASNFRGRGRSNQPQHF
TGTGCCAGTAATTTCCGGGGGAGGGGAAGAAGCAATCAGCCCCAGCATTTT
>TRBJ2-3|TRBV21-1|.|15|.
CASSNGETSTDTQYF
TGTGCCAGCAGCAACGGGGAGACTAGCACAGATACGCAGTATTTT
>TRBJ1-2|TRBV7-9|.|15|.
CASSLKAEAGEGYTF
TGTGCCAGCAGCTTAAAGGCAGAAGCAGGGGAGGGCTACACCTTC
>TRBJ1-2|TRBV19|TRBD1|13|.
CASSSDRENGYTF
TGTGCCAGTAGTTCGGACAGGGAGAATGGCTACACCTTC